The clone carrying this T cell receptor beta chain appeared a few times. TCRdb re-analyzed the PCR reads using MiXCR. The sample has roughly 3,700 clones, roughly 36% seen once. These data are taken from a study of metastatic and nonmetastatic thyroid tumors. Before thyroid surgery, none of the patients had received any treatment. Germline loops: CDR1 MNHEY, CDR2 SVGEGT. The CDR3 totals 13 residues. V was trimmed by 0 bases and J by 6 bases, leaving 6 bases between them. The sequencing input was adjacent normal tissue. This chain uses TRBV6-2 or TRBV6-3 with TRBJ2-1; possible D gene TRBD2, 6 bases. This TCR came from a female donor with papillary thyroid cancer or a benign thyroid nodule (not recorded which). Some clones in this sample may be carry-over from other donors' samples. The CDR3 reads CASSYSRGNEQFF. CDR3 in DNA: TGTGCCAGCAGTTACTCGCGGGGCAATGAGCAGTTCTTC.